This T cell receptor beta chain was captured in a study of shared clonotypes between healthy human individuals. This clone was found a few times. The limits of the CDR3 on the DNA are not certain, so only TCRdb's listed CDR3 is given. The assay was immunoSEQ multiplex PCR, and TCRdb's table has in-frame clones only and misses some. The sample has about 980,000 clones; less than 85% are singletons. The clonotype originates from a man aged 18 to 30 in good health. Material for sequencing was memory CD4+ T cells sorted from blood. Described subset: CD45RA-negative fraction.

CDR3: CASSKPSVGKGNEQFF. The V and J genes are TRBV21-1 and TRBJ2-1; TRBD1 is the table's D call and was not checked against the DNA. TRBV21-1 is a pseudogene. The CDR3 spans 16 residues, counting both ends.